This is a list of T cell receptor beta chains from one sample in a study of post-analysis software for immune sequencing data. TCRdb ran MiXCR on the PCR reads and lists one entry per CDR3 protein. The profile shows more than 500,000 distinct CDR3 sequences, approximately 34% of them singletons. The source material was blood. The source of these receptors is a girl under 18 with multiple sclerosis. Both conserved end residues are part of each CDR3. The order of the fields is J gene, D gene, clone size, V gene, CDR3 DNA, CDR3 protein. A D gene is named only where the DNA matches it firmly. The size field is filled for only some rows; it gives once, few, many or a size class.

TRBJ2-1 - - TRBV29-1 TGCGGCGTTGGGCCTTTCTGGGGGTTCTCCAATGAGCAGTTCTTC CGVGPFWGFSNEQFF
TRBJ2-7 TRBD1 - TRBV7-3 TGTGCCAGCAGCTTATTCCCCGCAGGGGGCCCTTACGAGCAGTACTTC CASSLFPAGGPYEQYF
TRBJ2-1 - - TRBV5-1 TGCGCCAGCAGCTTCCAGAGCTCCTACAATGAGCAGTTCTTC CASSFQSSYNEQFF
TRBJ1-1 - - TRBV29-1 TGCAGCCTTGACGGGGGTACGAGGACTGAAGCTTTCTTT CSLDGGTRTEAFF
TRBJ2-5 TRBD1 - TRBV5-1 TGCGCCAGCAGCTCGGACAGGACAGAGACCCAGTACTTC CASSSDRTETQYF
TRBJ2-1 - - TRBV3-1 TGTGCCAGCAGCCAAGATCTAGCGCTTGAGCAGTTCTTC CASSQDLALEQFF
TRBJ2-1 TRBD2 - TRBV10-3 TGTGCCATCAGTGGCAGGGAGGGTAATGAGCAGTTCTTC CAISGREGNEQFF
TRBJ2-5 - - TRBV7-9 TGTGCCAGCAGCTTACGCCCGACCCGGGACACCGTCCGAGGAGAGACCCAGTACTTC CASSLRPTRDTVRGETQYF
TRBJ1-1 - - TRBV12-3/TRBV12-4 TGTGCCAGCAGTTACTCTTACAGGGATGAAGCTTTCTTT CASSYSYRDEAFF
TRBJ2-3 TRBD2 - TRBV6-5 TGTGCCAGCAGTTATCGGGGGGGCGCAGATGCGCAGTATTTT CASSYRGGADAQYF
TRBJ2-7 TRBD2 few TRBV3-1 TGTGCCAGCAGCCAAGGTCCTAGCGGGGGGGACTACGAGCAGTACTTC CASSQGPSGGDYEQYF
TRBJ1-5 TRBD1 few TRBV20-1 TGCAGTGCTAGAGGACTTAGGGCAGGGGGGATCAATCAGCCCCAGCATTTT CSARGLRAGGINQPQHF
TRBJ2-7 - few TRBV2 TGTGCCAGCAGTGGGACGGACTCCAACACAAACTACGAGCAGTACTTC CASSGTDSNTNYEQYF
TRBJ1-5 - - TRBV5-1 TGCGCCAGCAGCAGCGCACAGCAACCGAGGGATCAGCCCCAGCATTTT CASSSAQQPRDQPQHF
TRBJ2-5 - - TRBV15 TGTGCCACCAGCAGAGTTGCGGGGGCACAAGAGACCCAGTACTTC CATSRVAGAQETQYF
TRBJ2-3 - - TRBV24-1 TGTGCCACCAGTGATTTAGCCAACGACGATACGCAGTATTTT CATSDLANDDTQYF
TRBJ2-1 TRBD2 few TRBV5-5 TGTGCCAGCAGCGCGGGACTAGCGGGGGCAAATGAGCAGTTCTTC CASSAGLAGANEQFF
TRBJ2-3 TRBD2 few TRBV5-5 TGTGCCAGCAGCTTAATTCAGGGAGCGGGGGGGAGCGCAGATACGCAGTATTTT CASSLIQGAGGSADTQYF
TRBJ2-3 - few TRBV20-1 TGCAGTGCTCCCTTTAGGTCCAGCACAGATACGCAGTATTTT CSAPFRSSTDTQYF
TRBJ2-7 TRBD2 - TRBV20-1 TGCAGTGCTAGAGAGCCGGGGGGGCCCTCCTACGAGCAGTACTTC CSAREPGGPSYEQYF
TRBJ1-2 - - TRBV6-6 TGTGCCAGCAGTCCAAGTGCCGACAGGACCCTCCTCTATGGCTACACCTTC CASSPSADRTLLYGYTF
TRBJ2-3 - few TRBV4-1 TGCGCCAGCACGAAGGTGGGGGGTGCAGATACGCAGTATTTT CASTKVGGADTQYF
TRBJ2-2 - - TRBV9 TGTGCCAGCAGCGTAGAGGCAGCGAACACCGGGGAGCTGTTTTTT CASSVEAANTGELFF
TRBJ2-5 - - TRBV7-6 TGTACCAGCAGCTTAGCTGCGGAGACCCAGTACTTC CTSSLAAETQYF
TRBJ2-3 - once TRBV12-3/TRBV12-4 TGTGCCAGCAGTTACCAGGCCCGCGCCGCGCAGTATTTT CASSYQARAAQYF
TRBJ2-5 - - TRBV7-3 TGTGCCAGCAGCTCGGACAGCTCACAAGAGACCCAGTACTTC CASSSDSSQETQYF
TRBJ1-6 - - TRBV7-9 TGTGCCAGCAGCTTACTGGAGGGAGCTTCACCCCTCCACTTT CASSLLEGASPLHF
TRBJ1-2 - - TRBV3-1 TGTGCCAGCAGGCCCGTGAGGGCGGGTGGCTACACCTTC CASRPVRAGGYTF
TRBJ1-2 - few TRBV19 TGTGCCAGTACTACTGGGCGGATGGACGGTGGCTACACCTTC CASTTGRMDGGYTF
TRBJ2-3 TRBD2 - TRBV20-1 TGCAGTGCTCTAGCCGGGACTACTAGCACAGATACGCAGTATTTT CSALAGTTSTDTQYF
TRBJ1-1 - - TRBV5-1 TGCGCCAGCTTCGAGGGCTTTAACACTGAAGCTTTCTTT CASFEGFNTEAFF
TRBJ1-1 - - TRBV6-5 TGTGCCAGCAGCCGTGGACACATGAACACTGAAGCTTTCTTT CASSRGHMNTEAFF
TRBJ2-5 TRBD2 - TRBV5-1 TGCGCCAGCAGCTTGGACGGGACTAGCGGAGAGACCCAGTACTTC CASSLDGTSGETQYF
TRBJ1-5 - - TRBV24-1 TGTGCCACCAGTGAAGGAAGTGGGCTGCCCCAGCATTTT CATSEGSGLPQHF
TRBJ2-7 TRBD1 - TRBV4-1 TGCGCCAGCAGCCAGACAGGGTCGGACGAGCAGTACTTC CASSQTGSDEQYF
TRBJ2-7 - once TRBV10-3 TGTGCCATCAGAGCTGACAGCTCCTACAATGAGCAGTACTTC CAIRADSSYNEQYF
TRBJ2-4 TRBD2 - TRBV5-1 TGCCCCAGCAGCTCCGGGACTAGTCGGGACATTCAGTACTTC CPSSSGTSRDIQYF
TRBJ2-1 TRBD2 - TRBV7-2 TGTGCCAGCAGCTTAGTCTGGACTAGCGGAAAAAACAATGAGCAGTTCTTC CASSLVWTSGKNNEQFF
TRBJ2-5 - few TRBV6-1 TGTGCCAGCAGTGCCTCACCGGCCTTAGAGACCCAGTACTTC CASSASPALETQYF
TRBJ2-1 - few TRBV12-3/TRBV12-4 TGTGCCAGCAGTTTCAGTATTGGCGGGGCCTACCGTGGTGAGCAGTTCTTC CASSFSIGGAYRGEQFF
TRBJ2-5 - few TRBV6-5 TGTGCCAGCAGTTCCCTTTTCGAGACCCAGTACTTC CASSSLFETQYF